The subject of this entry is one T cell receptor (beta chain). The data belong to a study of PD-1 blockade in classical Hodgkin lymphoma. Every patient experienced relapse after autologous stem cell transplantation, and brentuximab vedotin exposure varied. Assay: immunoSEQ multiplex PCR; the TCRdb copy retains only in-frame clones and omits some. The table shows tens of thousands of clones, with around 84% occurring only once. Per germline, CDR1 LGHNA and CDR2 YNFKEQ. The ends were cut back, 4 bases at V and 2 bases at J, with 12 bases in the middle. CDR3 length: 14 residues. The chain carries TRBV4-2 and TRBJ2-7; maybe TRBD1 (6 bases). This TCR was sampled from a human donor with classical Hodgkin lymphoma. Here the sequenced sample was peripheral blood mononuclear cells (PBMCs), taken at baseline. CDR3: CASSRQDGTYEQYF. CDR3 nucleotides: TGTGCCAGCAGCCGACAGGACGGGACCTACGAGCAGTACTTC.